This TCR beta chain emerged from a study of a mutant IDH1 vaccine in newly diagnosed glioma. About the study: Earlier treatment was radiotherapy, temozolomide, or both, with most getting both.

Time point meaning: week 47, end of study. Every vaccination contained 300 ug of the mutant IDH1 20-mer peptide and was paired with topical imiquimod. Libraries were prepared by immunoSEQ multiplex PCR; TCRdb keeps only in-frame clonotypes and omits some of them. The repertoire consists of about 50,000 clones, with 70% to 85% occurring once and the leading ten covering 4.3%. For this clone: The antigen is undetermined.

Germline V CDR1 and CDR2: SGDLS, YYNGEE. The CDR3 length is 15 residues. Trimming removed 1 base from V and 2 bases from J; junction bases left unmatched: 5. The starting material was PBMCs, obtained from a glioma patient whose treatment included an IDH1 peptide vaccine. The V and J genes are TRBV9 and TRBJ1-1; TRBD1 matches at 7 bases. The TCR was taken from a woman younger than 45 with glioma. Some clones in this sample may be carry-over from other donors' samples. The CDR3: CASSVYGTANTEAFF. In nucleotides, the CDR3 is TGTGCCAGCAGCGTATACGGGACAGCTAACACTGAAGCTTTCTTT.